These 8 T cell receptor beta chains share one sample of origin, sequenced in a study of Graves' ophthalmopathy and Graves' hyperthyroidism. Transcripts of RNA were the source for amplifying TCR beta CDR3 regions. HTBI primers were used in a first-round RT-PCR, which preceded a second-round multiplex PCR. A single record per CDR3 protein comes from TCRdb applying MiXCR to the multiplex PCR reads. There are about 620,000 distinct CDR3 sequences in the sample; about a fifth occur only once, and more than 5.5% lies in the top ten. The sample was peripheral blood. Receptors were obtained from a woman aged 18-29 years with stable Graves' hyperthyroidism. Some clones in this sample may be carry-over from other donors' samples.

In this sample, this clonotype turned up many times. This chain joins TRBV27 and TRBJ1-2, with TRBD1 matching 11 bases. CDR3 length: 15 residues. Germline V gene lookup returns CDR1 MNHEY and CDR2 SMNVEV (reference sequence). J lost 4 bases, V lost 3 bases, and 4 bases had no gene match. CDR3: CASSFSDRGLYGYTF. CDR3 in DNA: TGTGCCAGCAGTTTTTCGGACAGGGGGCTCTATGGCTACACCTTC.

The sample holds many counts of this clonotype. The chain's CDR3 is CASSRRALNTEAFF. The DNA for the CDR3 is TGTGCCAGTAGTAGGCGGGCCCTGAACACTGAAGCTTTCTTT. The chain joins TRBV19 to TRBJ1-1, with D unresolved. Trimming removed 4 bases at V and 0 bases at J, with 9 bases between. Germline CDR1 and CDR2: LNHDA and SQIVND (reference sequence). The CDR3 length is 14 residues.

This clonotype showed up many times. This chain joins TRBV12-3 or TRBV12-4 and TRBJ2-7, with D possibly being TRBD1 (5 bases). CDR3 length: 11 residues. V lost 6 bases, J lost 3 bases, and 6 bases lay in between. Written as DNA, the CDR3 is TGTGCCAGCAGACAGGACTACGAGCAGTACTTC. Amino acid sequence: CASRQDYEQYF.

This clonotype was recorded many times. The chain couples TRBV28 to TRBJ1-2; TRBD1 aligns across 9 bases. V lost 8 bases to trimming and J lost 5 bases; unmatched junction nucleotides: 15. The CDR3 contains 16 residues. Per germline, CDR1 MDHEN and CDR2 SYDVKM. CDR3 in amino acids: CASFYRVTGGEYGYTF. The CDR3 nucleotides read TGTGCCAGCTTCTACCGAGTAACAGGGGGCGAGTATGGCTACACCTTC.

The genes are TRBV29-1 and TRBJ2-2, with D maybe TRBD2 (8 bases). The CDR3 loop spans 12 amino acids. From germline, CDR1 is SQVTM and CDR2 ANQGSEA. The CDR3 DNA reads as TGCCGGGAGGGGGCCGCCACCGGGGAGCTGTTTTTT. This translates into CREGAATGELFF.

This clonotype was seen at least ten times. The chain joins TRBV3-1 to TRBJ2-7; D possibly corresponds to TRBD1 (5 bases). The CDR3 consists of 13 residues. Germline loops: CDR1 LGHDT, CDR2 YNNKEL (reference sequence). The V end was cut by 0 bases, the J end by 9 bases, with 12 bases between. This chain's CDR3 is CASSQDVGQRQYF. CDR3 coding DNA: TGTGCCAGCAGCCAAGACGTGGGGCAGCGGCAGTACTTC.

V is TRBV11-3 and J is TRBJ1-3; D is possibly TRBD1 (6 bases). The CDR3 spans 15 residues. V was pared by 3 bases and J by 3 bases, with 12 bases between. Germline values: CDR1 SGHNT, CDR2 YENEEA. The CDR3 loop is CASSFSGTSGNTIYF. For the CDR3, the DNA is TGTGCCAGCAGCTTTTCGGGGACAAGTGGAAACACCATATATTTT.

This clonotype has a count of ten or more. CDR3 bases: TGTGCCAGCAGTCGACAGGGGATTGGGGCCAAAAACATTCAGTACTTC. Its translation: CASSRQGIGAKNIQYF. The V call is TRBV6-2 or TRBV6-3, the J call TRBJ2-4; 8 nucleotides match TRBD1. The V segment lost 5 bases and the J segment 1 base; nucleotides outside the gene matches: 7. In germline, CDR1 is MNHEY, CDR2 SVGEGT. The CDR3 spans 16 residues.